This TCR beta chain was identified during a study of molecular identifiers for immune sequencing clone quantification. Of note for this clonotype: The junction differs from germline at one of its ends, possibly a read error.

Previously described methods and listed TCR primers were employed for the bulk TCR libraries. One entry per CDR3 protein results from TCRdb running MiXCR on the PCR reads. The sample holds about 510,000 distinct CDR3 sequences, over 20% seen once. Germline V gene lookup returns CDR1 SEHNR and CDR2 FQNEAQ (reference sequence). The CDR3 covers 14 residues. The sequence derives from a human donor in good health. Some libraries in this study had Jurkat cell RNA spiked in. The sequencing sample was made of naive CD8+ T cells from blood, with Jurkat cell RNA spiked in. Described subset: FACS-sorted CD8+CD4-CCR7+CD45RA+ naive T cells. V and J are TRBV7-9 and TRBJ2-7, with 10 bases fitting TRBD2. The CDR3 DNA reads TGTGCCAGCAGCTTACCGGGACTAGCGTACGGGCAGTACTTC. Amino acid sequence: CASSLPGLAYGQYF.